This TCR beta chain is from a study of PD-1 blockade in classical Hodgkin lymphoma. Study observations and caveats: TCR diversity in CD4+, not CD8+, cells rose significantly by C4D1. Baseline diversity was lower in partial responders and progressors than complete responders. Diminished baseline TCR diversity has been reported in newly diagnosed patients relative to healthy donors. Anyone who began nivolumab under 1 year after ASCT was excluded.

The assay was immunoSEQ multiplex PCR, and TCRdb's table has in-frame clones only and misses some. The repertoire consists of more than 90,000 clones, with 75% to 85% occurring once and the leading ten covering roughly 15%. The CDR3 runs to 13 residues. V dropped 5 bases and J dropped 4 bases, with 11 bases sitting between them. Germline V CDR1 and CDR2: SGHTA, FQGNSA. Autologous stem cell transplantation was followed by relapse in every patient, and brentuximab vedotin exposure varied. On this clone itself: Antigen specificity is unknown.

The sample consisted of peripheral blood mononuclear cells (PBMCs), taken before the second cycle of nivolumab. V gene TRBV7-2 combines with J gene TRBJ2-5; D unresolved. The receptor's source is a human donor with classical Hodgkin lymphoma. CDR3 region: CASSLGPGETQYF. The CDR3, as DNA: TGTGCCAGCAGCCTAGGGCCTGGAGAGACCCAGTACTTC.